This TCR beta chain was captured in a study of OX40 agonist ivuxolimab in advanced cancers. Turning to the overall study: The costimulatory receptor OX40 (CD134) was targeted by ivuxolimab, a fully human IgG2 agonistic monoclonal antibody. Partial responses were achieved by three dose-escalation patients, of whom one had hepatocellular carcinoma and two had cutaneous melanoma. A male proportion of around 80% and a mean age of 60 years, ranging from about 23 to 90, were recorded for the dose-escalation cohort. Prior anti-PD-1, anti-PD-L1 or anti-CTLA-4 therapy was permitted, and checkpoint inhibitors had been received by 40% to 50% of dose-escalation patients. Of the approximately 54 dose-escalation patients, hepatocellular carcinoma was present in approximately 20, melanoma in roughly 15, renal cell carcinoma in 9 and head and neck cancer in 9. Intravenous ivuxolimab was administered to patients every 2 weeks at six dose levels: 0.01, 0.1, 0.3, 1.5, 3 and 10 mg/kg. Peripheral TCRbeta sequencing aimed to test whether ivuxolimab altered TCR sequence diversity and caused clonal T-cell expansion. The paper describes the monotherapy dose-escalation part (N of about 47 patients) of the phase I trial of ivuxolimab.

Patients with a history of autoimmune disease or receiving systemic immunosuppression were excluded from the trial. Peripheral blood for TCR sequencing was collected from all dose cohorts at baseline, on cycle 4 day 1, and on cycle 7 day 1. The samples were taken from a phase I, first-in-human, multicenter, open-label dose-escalation trial of ivuxolimab. Adults with locally advanced or metastatic melanoma, renal cell, hepatocellular, or head and neck squamous cell carcinoma were enrolled in the trial. Before TCR sequencing, CD4+ T cells and CD8+ T cells were sorted from peripheral blood as separate populations. Findings and caveats that apply to the study as a whole: After ivuxolimab, CD8+ T cells had more expanded clones than CD4+ T cells on average. The antigen specificity of the peripheral T cells that underwent clonal expansion was not determined. In the 0.1-3.0 mg/kg groups, partial responders had among the lowest normalized peripheral clonal expansion, particularly in CD8+ T cells. Clonal expansion of both CD4+ and CD8+ blood T cells was observed from baseline to week 6 at doses 0.1 to 3.0 mg/kg. Low levels of normalized T-cell clonal expansion were also seen in some patients who did not respond.

Genomic DNA was isolated from the sorted cells so that the TCRbeta CDR3 region could be sequenced. TCRbeta CDR3 regions were sequenced using the immunoSEQ Assay. TCRdb mirrors the immuneACCESS table, restricted to in-frame sequences. Some clones are absent from its copies; in checked studies, under half trace to an unresolved V gene, and the reason for the others is unknown. Present in this sample are 90,000 to 100,000 clones, 88% of which were seen just once. Jointly, the top ten make up 0.82% of the sample. Taken from the germline V gene, the CDR1 and CDR2 loops are MNHNS and SASEGT. Including cysteine and phenylalanine, the CDR3 has 13 amino acids. Only the CDR3 part of the read is kept: 39 bases, read in frame from the first base. V is shortened by 9 bases, J by 1 base, and the region joining them spans 7 bases. About this clone itself: Its recognized antigen is unknown. Qualities for individual bases were not recorded, and no much larger clone is one base off.

This material consisted of CD4+ or CD8+ T cells sorted from blood, taken in a trial of the OX40 agonist ivuxolimab. The chain was built from TRBV6-1 and TRBJ2-6; the D gene is not confidently resolved. This receptor was taken from an adult with an advanced solid tumor such as melanoma, head and neck, liver or kidney cancer. The CDR3 region: CASQNSGANVLTF. In nucleotide form, the sequence is TGTGCCAGTCAAAATTCTGGGGCCAACGTCCTGACTTTC.